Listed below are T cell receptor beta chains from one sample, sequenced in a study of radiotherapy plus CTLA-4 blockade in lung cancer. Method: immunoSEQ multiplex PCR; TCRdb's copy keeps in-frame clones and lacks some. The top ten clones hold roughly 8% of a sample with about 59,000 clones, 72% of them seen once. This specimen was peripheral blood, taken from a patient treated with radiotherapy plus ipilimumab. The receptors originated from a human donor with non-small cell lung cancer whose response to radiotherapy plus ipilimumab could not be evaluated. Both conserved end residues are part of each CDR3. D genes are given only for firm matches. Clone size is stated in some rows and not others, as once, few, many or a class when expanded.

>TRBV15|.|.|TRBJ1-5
TGTGCCACCAGCAGAGCGGGGGGCAATCAGCCCCAGCATTTT
CATSRAGGNQPQHF
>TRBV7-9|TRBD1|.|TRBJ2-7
TGTGCCAGCAGCTATCCGGGACAGTCCTACGAGCAGTACTTC
CASSYPGQSYEQYF
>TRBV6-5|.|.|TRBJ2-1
TGTGCCAGCAGTTACTCGGGTAAAAGGGGGTACAATGAGCAGTTCTTC
CASSYSGKRGYNEQFF
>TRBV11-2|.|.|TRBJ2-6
TGTGCCAGCAGCCCGCCAAGGGGCACCCGCTCTGGGGCCAACGTCCTGACTTTC
CASSPPRGTRSGANVLTF
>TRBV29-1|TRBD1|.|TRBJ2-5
TGCAGCGTTGCTAGGGGGACAGGGGGCTTACTCCAAGAGACCCAGTACTTC
CSVARGTGGLLQETQYF
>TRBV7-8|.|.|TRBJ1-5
TGTGCCAGCAGCTTAGCGGGCCAGTTGAATCAGCCCCAGCATTTT
CASSLAGQLNQPQHF
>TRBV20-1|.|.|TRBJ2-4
TGCAGTGCTAGGGCAGAAAACATTCAGTACTTC
CSARAENIQYF
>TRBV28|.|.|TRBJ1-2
TGTGCCAGCAGTCCCTTAAATTACAGGGCTACTAACTATGGCTACACCTTC
CASSPLNYRATNYGYTF
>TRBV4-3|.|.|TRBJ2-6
TGCGCCAGCAGCCAGGACCAATTGACAGCCGACCTTCGGGCCAACGTCCTGACTTTC
CASSQDQLTADLRANVLTF
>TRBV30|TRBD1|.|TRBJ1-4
TGTGCCTGGACCCCCCGGGGACAGGTAACTAATGAAAAACTGTTTTTT
CAWTPRGQVTNEKLFF
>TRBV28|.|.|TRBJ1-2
TGTGCCAGCAGCCCGTCGACAGGACGTGGCTACACCTTC
CASSPSTGRGYTF
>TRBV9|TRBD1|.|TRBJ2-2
TGTGCCAGCAGCGTAGAAGGGGACAGTGCCACCGGGGAGCTGTTTTTT
CASSVEGDSATGELFF
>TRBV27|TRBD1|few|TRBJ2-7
TGTGCCAGCAGTGACGGGACAGGGGTGTACGAGCAGTACTTC
CASSDGTGVYEQYF
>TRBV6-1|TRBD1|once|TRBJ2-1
TGTGCCAGCAGTGAAGCCTCGAATTTCCGGGACAGGGGCCGCAATGAGCAGTTCTTC
CASSEASNFRDRGRNEQFF
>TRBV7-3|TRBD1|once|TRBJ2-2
TGTGCCAGCAGCCCAACAGGGGGCGCGAGCGGGGAGCTGTTTTTT
CASSPTGGASGELFF
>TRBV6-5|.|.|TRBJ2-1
TGTGCCAGCAGCAAAGAGGTGAGGAATGAGCAGTTCTTC
CASSKEVRNEQFF
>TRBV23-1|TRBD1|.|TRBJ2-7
TGCGCCAGCAACTGCGGGACAGGGTTTAGCGAGCAGTACTTC
CASNCGTGFSEQYF
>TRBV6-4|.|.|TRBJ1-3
TGTGCCAGCAAAGCATCAGGGCTCTCTGGAAACACCATATATTTT
CASKASGLSGNTIYF
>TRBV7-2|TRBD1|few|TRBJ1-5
TGTGCCAGCAGCGCCGGGACAGTACGCAATCAGCCCCAGCATTTT
CASSAGTVRNQPQHF
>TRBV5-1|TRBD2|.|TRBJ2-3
TGCGCCAGCAGCTTGGTGACTAGCGGCACAGATACGCAGTATTTT
CASSLVTSGTDTQYF
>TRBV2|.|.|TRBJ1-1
TGTGCCAGCAGACACAGGGAAGGCACTGAAGCTTTCTTT
CASRHREGTEAFF
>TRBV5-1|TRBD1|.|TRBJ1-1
TGCGCCAGCAGCTTAGGGACAGGGAACACTGAAGCTTTCTTT
CASSLGTGNTEAFF
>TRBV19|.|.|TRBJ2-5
TGTGCCAGTAGTGCTCTGGAGGTACGAGAGACCCAGTACTTC
CASSALEVRETQYF
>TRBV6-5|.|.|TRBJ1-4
TGTGCCAGCAGTGAACAGGGAATTGATGAAAAACTGTTTTTT
CASSEQGIDEKLFF
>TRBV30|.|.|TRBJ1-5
TGTGCCTGGAGTGTACAGCAGAATCAGCCCCAGCATTTT
CAWSVQQNQPQHF
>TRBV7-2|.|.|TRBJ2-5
TGTGCCAGCAGCCGTAAGCTAAACCAAGAGACCCAGTACTTC
CASSRKLNQETQYF
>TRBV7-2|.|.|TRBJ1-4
TGTGCCAGCAGCTTAGCGGGCGGGTTTGAAAAACTGTTTTTT
CASSLAGGFEKLFF
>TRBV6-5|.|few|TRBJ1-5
TGTGCCAGCAGGGGACTGCAGTCAGGGCATCAGCCCCAGCATTTT
CASRGLQSGHQPQHF
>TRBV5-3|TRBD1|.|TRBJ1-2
TGTGCCAGAAGATACGGGACAGCTCGAGCTAACTATGGCTACACCTTC
CARRYGTARANYGYTF
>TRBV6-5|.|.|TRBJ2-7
TGTGCCAGCAGTTACTCGAATGTAGGGAGAGACGAGCAGTACTTC
CASSYSNVGRDEQYF
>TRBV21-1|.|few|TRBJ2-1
TGTGCCAGGGTCTTGGACAGGGGTAGGAATGAGCAGTTCTTC
CARVLDRGRNEQFF
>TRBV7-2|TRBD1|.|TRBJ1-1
TGTGCCAGCAGCTTAGTTCCTAGGGGGCGACGAGTTGAAGCTTTCTTT
CASSLVPRGRRVEAFF
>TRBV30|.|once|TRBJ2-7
TGTGCCTGGAGAATAGATTCCTACGAGCAGTACTTC
CAWRIDSYEQYF
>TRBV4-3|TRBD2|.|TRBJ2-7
TGCGCCAGCAGCCAGAGACTAGCGGGGGACTACGAGCAGTACTTC
CASSQRLAGDYEQYF
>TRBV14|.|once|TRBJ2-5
TGTGCCAGCAGCCATGGCCCCCCCCAAGAGACCCAGTACTTC
CASSHGPPQETQYF
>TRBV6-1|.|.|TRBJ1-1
TGTGCCAGCAGTTTCGGGGGGCTGGGAACTGAAGCTTTCTTT
CASSFGGLGTEAFF
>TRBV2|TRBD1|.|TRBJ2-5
TGTGCCAGCAGCAGGGACAGGGAAGGAGAGACCCAGTACTTC
CASSRDREGETQYF
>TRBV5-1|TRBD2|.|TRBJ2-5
TGCGCCAGCAGCCCGGGACTAGCGGGAGGTGGTCTAGAGACCCAGTACTTC
CASSPGLAGGGLETQYF
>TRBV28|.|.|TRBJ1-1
TGTGCCAGCAGTACCGGGGTTGTATGGACTGAAGCTTTCTTT
CASSTGVVWTEAFF
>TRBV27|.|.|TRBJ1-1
TGTGCCAGCAGCCCATTCGACAGACAGAACACTGAAGCTTTCTTT
CASSPFDRQNTEAFF
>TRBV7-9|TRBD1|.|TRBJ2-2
TGTGCCAGCAGCTGGACAGGGGTGGTCACCGGGGAGCTGTTTTTT
CASSWTGVVTGELFF
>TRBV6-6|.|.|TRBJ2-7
TGTGCCAGCAGCCCCCCGGGGGTGATTTCCTACGAGCAGTACTTC
CASSPPGVISYEQYF
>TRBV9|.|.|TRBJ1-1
TGTGCCAGCAGCGTAGGAGCGGGGCTGAACACTGAAGCTTTCTTT
CASSVGAGLNTEAFF
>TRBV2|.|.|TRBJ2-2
TGTGCCAGCAGTGATCTTGTGAACACCGGGGAGCTGTTTTTT
CASSDLVNTGELFF
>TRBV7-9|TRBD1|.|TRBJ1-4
TGTGCCAGCAGCTCCATGACAGGGCATGAAAAACTGTTTTTT
CASSSMTGHEKLFF